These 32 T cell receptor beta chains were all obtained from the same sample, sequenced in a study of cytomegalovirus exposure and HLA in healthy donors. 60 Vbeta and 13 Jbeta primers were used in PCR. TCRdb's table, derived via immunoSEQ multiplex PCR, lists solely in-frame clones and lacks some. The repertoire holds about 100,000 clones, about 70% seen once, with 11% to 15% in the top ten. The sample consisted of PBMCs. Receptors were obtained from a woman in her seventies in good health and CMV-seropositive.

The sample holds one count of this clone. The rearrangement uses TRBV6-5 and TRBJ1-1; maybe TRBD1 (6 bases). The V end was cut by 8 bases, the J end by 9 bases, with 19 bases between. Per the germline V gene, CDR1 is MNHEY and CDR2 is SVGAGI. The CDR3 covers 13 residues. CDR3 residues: CASLNAGALQAFF. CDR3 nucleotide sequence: TGTGCCAGCCTAAACGCAGGGGCCCTGCAAGCTTTCTTT.

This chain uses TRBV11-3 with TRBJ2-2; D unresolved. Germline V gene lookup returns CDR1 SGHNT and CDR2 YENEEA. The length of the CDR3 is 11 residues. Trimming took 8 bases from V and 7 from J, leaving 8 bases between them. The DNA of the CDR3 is TGTGCCAGCCGCGCAGGCGGGGAGCTGTTTTTT. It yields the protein CASRAGGELFF.

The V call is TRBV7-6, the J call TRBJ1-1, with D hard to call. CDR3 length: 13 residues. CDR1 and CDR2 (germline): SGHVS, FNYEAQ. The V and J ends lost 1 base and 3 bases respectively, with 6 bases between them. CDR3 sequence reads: CASSLGEYTEAFF. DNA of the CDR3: TGTGCCAGCAGCTTAGGGGAGTACACTGAAGCTTTCTTT.

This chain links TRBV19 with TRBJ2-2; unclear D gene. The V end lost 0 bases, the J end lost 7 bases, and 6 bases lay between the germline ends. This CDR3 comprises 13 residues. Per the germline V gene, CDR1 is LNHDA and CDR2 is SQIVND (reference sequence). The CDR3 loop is CASSIEAGGELFF. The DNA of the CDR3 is TGTGCCAGTAGTATAGAGGCTGGCGGGGAGCTGTTTTTT.

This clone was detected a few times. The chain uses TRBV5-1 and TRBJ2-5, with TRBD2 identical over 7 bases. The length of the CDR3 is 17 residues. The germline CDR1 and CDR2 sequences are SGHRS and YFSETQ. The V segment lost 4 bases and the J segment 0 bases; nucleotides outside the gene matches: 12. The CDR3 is CASSVGAGVRYQETQYF. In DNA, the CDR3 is TGCGCCAGCAGCGTCGGGGCGGGAGTTCGGTACCAAGAGACCCAGTACTTC.

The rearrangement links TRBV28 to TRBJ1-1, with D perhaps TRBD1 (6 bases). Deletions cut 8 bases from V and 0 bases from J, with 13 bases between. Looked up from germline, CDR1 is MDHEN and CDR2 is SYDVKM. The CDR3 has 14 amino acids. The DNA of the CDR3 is TGTGCCAGCCTCGTGGGGGCGATGAACACTGAAGCTTTCTTT. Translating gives CASLVGAMNTEAFF.

For the CDR3, the DNA is TGTGCCAGCATACGAACGGGATCGGGGTACGAGCAGTACTTC. It specifies CASIRTGSGYEQYF. The genes are TRBV5-5 and TRBJ2-7, with D perhaps TRBD2 (5 bases). Germline V gives CDR1 SGHKS, CDR2 YYEKEE (reference sequence). The CDR3 loop spans 14 amino acids. Trimming removed 6 bases from V and 4 bases from J, with 17 bases in between.

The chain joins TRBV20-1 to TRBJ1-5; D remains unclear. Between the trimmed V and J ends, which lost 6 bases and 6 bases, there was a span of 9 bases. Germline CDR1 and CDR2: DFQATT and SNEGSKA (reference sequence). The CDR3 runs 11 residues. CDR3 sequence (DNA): TGCAGTGCGAGATCGGGTCAGCCCCAGCATTTT. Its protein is CSARSGQPQHF.

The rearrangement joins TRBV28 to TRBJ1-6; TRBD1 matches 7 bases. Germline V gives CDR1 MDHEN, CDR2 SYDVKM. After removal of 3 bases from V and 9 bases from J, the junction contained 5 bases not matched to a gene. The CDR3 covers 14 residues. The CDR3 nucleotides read TGTGCCAGCAGTTTCGAAAGGGGGCCTTCACCCCTCCACTTT. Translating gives CASSFERGPSPLHF.

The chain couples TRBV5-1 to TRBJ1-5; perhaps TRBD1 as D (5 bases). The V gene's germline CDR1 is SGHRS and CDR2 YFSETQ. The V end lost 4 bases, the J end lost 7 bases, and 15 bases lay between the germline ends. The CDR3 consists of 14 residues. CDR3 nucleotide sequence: TGCGCCAGCAGCCCGGATGGGGGGAACCAGCCCCAGCATTTT. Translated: CASSPDGGNQPQHF.

The CDR3: CASSPPGGSTDTQYF. The CDR3 DNA reads as TGTGCCAGCTCACCACCCGGGGGGAGCACAGATACGCAGTATTTT. The V gene is TRBV18, the J gene TRBJ2-3, with 7 positions matching TRBD2. CDR1 is KGHSH, CDR2 LQKENI, per germline. The CDR3 has 15 amino acids. V trimming: 0 bases; J trimming: 0 bases; junction bases outside the gene matches: 0.

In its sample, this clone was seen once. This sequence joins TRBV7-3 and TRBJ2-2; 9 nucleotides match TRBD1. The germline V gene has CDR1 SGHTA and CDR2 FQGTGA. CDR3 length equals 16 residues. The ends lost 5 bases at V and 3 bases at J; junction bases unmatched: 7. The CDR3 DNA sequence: TGTGCCAGCAGCGGCAACAGGGGGCAGTACACCGGGGAGCTGTTTTTT. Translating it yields CASSGNRGQYTGELFF. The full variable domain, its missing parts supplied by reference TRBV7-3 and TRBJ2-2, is GAGVSQTPSNKVTEKGKYVELRCDPISGHTALYWYRQSLGQGPEFLIYFQGTGAADDSGLPNDRFFAVRPEGSVSTLKIQRTERGDSAVYLCASSGNRGQYTGELFFGEGSRLTVL.

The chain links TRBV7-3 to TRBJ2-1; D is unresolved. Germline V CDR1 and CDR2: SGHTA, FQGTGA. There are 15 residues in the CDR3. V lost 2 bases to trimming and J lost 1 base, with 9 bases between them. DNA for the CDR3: TGTGCCAGCAGCTTAGGTAGTGTTTCCTACAATGAGCAGTTCTTC. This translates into CASSLGSVSYNEQFF. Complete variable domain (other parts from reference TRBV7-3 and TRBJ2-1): GAGVSQTPSNKVTEKGKYVELRCDPISGHTALYWYRQSLGQGPEFLIYFQGTGAADDSGLPNDRFFAVRPEGSVSTLKIQRTERGDSAVYLCASSLGSVSYNEQFFGPGTRLTVL.

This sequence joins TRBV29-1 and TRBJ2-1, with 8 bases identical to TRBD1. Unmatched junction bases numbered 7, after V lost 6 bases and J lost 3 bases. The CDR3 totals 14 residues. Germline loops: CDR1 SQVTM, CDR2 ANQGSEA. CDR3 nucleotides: TGCAGCGTCGTTACAGGGGGAGTCTACAATGAGCAGTTCTTC. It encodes CSVVTGGVYNEQFF.

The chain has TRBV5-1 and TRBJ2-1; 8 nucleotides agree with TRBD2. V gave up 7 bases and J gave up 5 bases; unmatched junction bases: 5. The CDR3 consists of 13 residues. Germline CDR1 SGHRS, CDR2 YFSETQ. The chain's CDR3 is CASREGGNNEQFF. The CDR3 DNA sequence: TGCGCCAGCCGGGAGGGGGGTAACAATGAGCAGTTCTTC. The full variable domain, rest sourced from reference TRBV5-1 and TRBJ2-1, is KAGVTQTPRYLIKTRGQQVTLSCSPISGHRSVSWYQQTPGQGLQFLFEYFSETQRNKGNFPGRFSGRQFSNSRSEMNVSTLELGDSALYLCASREGGNNEQFFGPGTRLTVL.

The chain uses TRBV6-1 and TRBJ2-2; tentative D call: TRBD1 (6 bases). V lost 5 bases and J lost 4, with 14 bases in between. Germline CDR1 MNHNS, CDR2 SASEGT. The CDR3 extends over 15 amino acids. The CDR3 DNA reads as TGTGCCAGCAGTACCGGGACACCCATCACCGGGGAGCTGTTTTTT. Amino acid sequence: CASSTGTPITGELFF.

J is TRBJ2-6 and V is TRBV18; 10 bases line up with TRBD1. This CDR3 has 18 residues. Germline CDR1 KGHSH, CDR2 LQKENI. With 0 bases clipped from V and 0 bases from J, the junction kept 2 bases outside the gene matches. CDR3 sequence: CASSPPGQGLSGANVLTF. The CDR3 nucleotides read TGTGCCAGCTCACCACCGGGACAGGGGCTCTCTGGGGCCAACGTCCTGACTTTC.

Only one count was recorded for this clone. CDR3 sequence (DNA): TGTGCCAGCAGTTCCTACCGGACAGGACATGGTTACGAGCAGTACTTC. The encoded protein is CASSSYRTGHGYEQYF. The chain has TRBV28 and TRBJ2-7, with 7 bases matching TRBD1. This CDR3 has 16 amino acids. With V trimmed by 4 bases and J by 4 bases, 13 bases remained unmatched. Per germline, CDR1 MDHEN and CDR2 SYDVKM.

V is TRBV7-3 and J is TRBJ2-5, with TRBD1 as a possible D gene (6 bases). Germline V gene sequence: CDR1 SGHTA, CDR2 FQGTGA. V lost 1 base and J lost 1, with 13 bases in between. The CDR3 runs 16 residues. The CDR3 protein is CASSLIGGFAQETQYF. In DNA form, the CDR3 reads TGTGCCAGCAGCTTAATTGGGGGCTTCGCCCAAGAGACCCAGTACTTC.

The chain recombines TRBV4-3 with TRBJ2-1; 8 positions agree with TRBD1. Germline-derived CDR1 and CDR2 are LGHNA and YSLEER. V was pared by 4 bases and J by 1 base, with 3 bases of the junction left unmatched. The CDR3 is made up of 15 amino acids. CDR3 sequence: CASSPDRVSYNEQFF. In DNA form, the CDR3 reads TGCGCCAGCAGCCCGGACAGGGTTTCCTACAATGAGCAGTTCTTC.

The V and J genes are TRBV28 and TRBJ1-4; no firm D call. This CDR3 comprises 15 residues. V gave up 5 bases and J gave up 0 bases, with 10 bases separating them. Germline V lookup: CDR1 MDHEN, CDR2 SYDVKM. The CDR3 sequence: CASSPALATNEKLFF. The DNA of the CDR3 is TGTGCCAGCAGTCCAGCGCTAGCAACTAATGAAAAACTGTTTTTT.

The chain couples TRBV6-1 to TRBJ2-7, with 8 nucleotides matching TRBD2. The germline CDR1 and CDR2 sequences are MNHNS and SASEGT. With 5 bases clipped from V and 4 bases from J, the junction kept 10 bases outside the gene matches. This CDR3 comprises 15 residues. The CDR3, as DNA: TGTGCCAGCAGTTCGCGGGGTAGCGGGATATACGAGCAGTACTTC. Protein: CASSSRGSGIYEQYF.

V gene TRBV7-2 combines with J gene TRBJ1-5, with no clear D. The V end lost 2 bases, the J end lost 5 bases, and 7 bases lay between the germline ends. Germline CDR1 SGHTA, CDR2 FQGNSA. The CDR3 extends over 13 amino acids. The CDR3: CASSLKRDQPQHF. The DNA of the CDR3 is TGTGCCAGCAGCTTAAAGAGGGATCAGCCCCAGCATTTT.

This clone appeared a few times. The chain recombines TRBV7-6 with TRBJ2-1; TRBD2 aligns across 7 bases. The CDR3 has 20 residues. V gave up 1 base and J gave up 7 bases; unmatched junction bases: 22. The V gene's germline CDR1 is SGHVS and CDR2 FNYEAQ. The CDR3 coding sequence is TGTGCCAGCAGCTTAGTGACGGGTAGAGGGACTACTAGGTCCCCGAATGAGCAGTTCTTC. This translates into CASSLVTGRGTTRSPNEQFF.

The CDR3 DNA follows: TGTGCCAGCAGCTTCACGGCGACTGGCACAGATACGCAGTATTTT. Protein: CASSFTATGTDTQYF. J is TRBJ2-3 and V is TRBV11-3, with D uncertain. V shed 3 bases and J shed 1 base, with 11 bases lying between them. This CDR3 spans 15 amino acids. Germline CDR1 reads SGHNT; CDR2 reads YENEEA. The variable domain in full, with the rest retrieved from reference TRBV11-3 and TRBJ2-3, is EAGVVQSPRYKIIEKKQPVAFWCNPISGHNTLYWYLQNLGQGPELLIRYENEEAVDDSQLPKDRFSAERLKGVDSTLKIQPAELGDSAVYLCASSFTATGTDTQYFGPGTRLTVL.

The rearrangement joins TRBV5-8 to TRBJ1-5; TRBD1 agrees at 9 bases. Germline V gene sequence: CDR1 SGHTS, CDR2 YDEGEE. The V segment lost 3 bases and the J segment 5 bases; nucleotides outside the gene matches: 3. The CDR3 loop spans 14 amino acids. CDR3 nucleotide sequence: TGTGCCAGCAGCTCGGGACAGGGCGATCAGCCCCAGCATTTT. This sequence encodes CASSSGQGDQPQHF. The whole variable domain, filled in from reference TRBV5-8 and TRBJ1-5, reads EAGVTQSPTHLIKTRGQQATLRCSPISGHTSVYWYQQALGLGLQFLLWYDEGEERNRGNFPPRFSGRQFPNYSSELNVNALELEDSALYLCASSSGQGDQPQHFGDGTRLSIL.

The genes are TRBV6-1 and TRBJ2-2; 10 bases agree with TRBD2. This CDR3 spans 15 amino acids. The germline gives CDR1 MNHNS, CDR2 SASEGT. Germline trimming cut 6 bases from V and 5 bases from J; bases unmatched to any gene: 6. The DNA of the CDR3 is TGTGCCAGCAGGGGGAGCGGGGGGGGTACCGGGGAGCTGTTTTTT. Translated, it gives CASRGSGGGTGELFF.

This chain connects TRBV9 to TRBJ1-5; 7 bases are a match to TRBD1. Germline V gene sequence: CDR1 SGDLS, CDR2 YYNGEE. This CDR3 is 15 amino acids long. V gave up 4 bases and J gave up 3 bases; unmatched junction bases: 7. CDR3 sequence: CASSPLGQVNQPQHF. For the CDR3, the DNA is TGTGCCAGCAGCCCACTTGGACAGGTCAATCAGCCCCAGCATTTT.

CDR3 nucleotide sequence: TGTGCCTGGAGCCCGACAGGGGGCGGTCAGCCCCAGCATTTT. Amino acids: CAWSPTGGGQPQHF. This rearrangement joins TRBV30 to TRBJ1-5, with 10 bases aligning to TRBD1. Per the germline V gene, CDR1 is GTSNPN and CDR2 is SVGIG (reference sequence). With 3 bases clipped from V and 6 bases from J, the junction kept 5 bases outside the gene matches. The CDR3 consists of 14 residues.

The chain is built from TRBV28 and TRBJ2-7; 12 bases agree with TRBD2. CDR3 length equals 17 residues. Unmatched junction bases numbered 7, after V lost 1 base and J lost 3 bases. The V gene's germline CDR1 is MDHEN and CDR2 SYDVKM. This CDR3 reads CASSLLGLAGGDYEQYF. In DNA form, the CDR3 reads TGTGCCAGCAGTTTATTAGGGCTAGCGGGAGGGGACTACGAGCAGTACTTC. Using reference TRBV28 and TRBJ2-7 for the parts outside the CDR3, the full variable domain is DVKVTQSSRYLVKRTGEKVFLECVQDMDHENMFWYRQDPGLGLRLIYFSYDVKMKEKGDIPEGYSVSREKKERFSLILESASTNQTSMYLCASSLLGLAGGDYEQYFGPGTRLTVT.

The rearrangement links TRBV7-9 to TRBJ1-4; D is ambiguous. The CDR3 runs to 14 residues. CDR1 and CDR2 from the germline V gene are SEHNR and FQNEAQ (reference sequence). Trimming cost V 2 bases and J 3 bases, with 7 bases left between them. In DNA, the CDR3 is TGTGCCAGCAGCTTAAATCCTTCTAATGAAAAACTGTTTTTT. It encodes CASSLNPSNEKLFF.

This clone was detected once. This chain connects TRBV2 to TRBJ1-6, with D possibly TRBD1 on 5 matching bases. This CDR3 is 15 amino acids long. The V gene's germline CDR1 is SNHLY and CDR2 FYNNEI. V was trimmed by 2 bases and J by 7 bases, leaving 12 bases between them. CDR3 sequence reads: CASSELETANSPLHF. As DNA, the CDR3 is TGTGCCAGCAGTGAACTGGAGACAGCGAATTCACCCCTCCACTTT.